These 29 T cell receptor beta chains share one sample of origin, sequenced in a study of blood T cell repertoires in COVID-19. Using immunoSEQ multiplex PCR, the repertoire was profiled, and TCRdb retains in-frame clones only, with some absent. The table lists approximately 130,000 clones, about 85% of them singletons. The sample comprised peripheral blood. These receptors were collected from a human donor in a cohort sampled during active COVID-19.

The chain joins TRBV7-2 to TRBJ2-3; 15 nucleotides line up with TRBD2. The CDR3 covers 17 residues. The germline gives CDR1 SGHTA, CDR2 FQGNSA. With V trimmed by 5 bases and J by 7 bases, 10 bases remained unmatched. CDR3 region: CASSPQGTSGGMNTQYF. In nucleotides, the CDR3 is TGTGCCAGCAGCCCCCAAGGGACTAGCGGGGGGATGAATACGCAGTATTTT.

This clone was seen more than once but under ten times. The CDR3 region is CASSPGTDDYGYTF. The CDR3 DNA sequence: TGTGCCAGCAGCCCGGGGACAGATGATTATGGCTACACCTTC. The chain carries TRBV5-4 and TRBJ1-2; TRBD1 agrees at 7 bases. CDR3 length equals 14 residues. Germline lookup yields CDR1 SGHNT and CDR2 YYREEE (reference sequence). V dropped 4 bases and J dropped 5; count of bases not matched to a gene: 8.

V gene TRBV24-1 combines with J gene TRBJ2-2; no reliable D call. Germline V CDR1 and CDR2: KGHDR, SFDVKD. Trimming shortened V by 5 bases and J by 6 bases, and 6 bases separated the two germline ends. The CDR3 length is 12 residues. CDR3 sequence (DNA): TGTGCCACCAGTGTCAAGCCCGGGGAGCTGTTTTTT. Residues: CATSVKPGELFF.

The rearrangement links TRBV19 to TRBJ1-1; 7 bases are shared with TRBD1. The germline V gene encodes CDR1 LNHDA and CDR2 SQIVND (reference sequence). The CDR3 covers 16 residues. V was pared by 7 bases and J by 0 bases, with 11 bases of the junction left unmatched. CDR3 amino acids: CASNLGGAGMNTEAFF. CDR3 DNA: TGTGCCAGTAACTTAGGGGGCGCAGGAATGAACACTGAAGCTTTCTTT.

The chain joins TRBV11-3 to TRBJ2-1; a weak D match, TRBD1 (6 bases). Trimming stripped 5 bases from V and 3 bases from J, with 14 bases between. The CDR3 runs to 15 residues. Germline CDR1 and CDR2: SGHNT and YENEEA. CDR3 loop: CASSRDRGGYNEQFF. Written as DNA, the CDR3 is TGTGCCAGCAGCCGTGACCGAGGGGGCTACAATGAGCAGTTCTTC.

V gene TRBV12-5 combines with J gene TRBJ1-2; 8 positions agree with TRBD1. Germline lookup yields CDR1 LGHNT and CDR2 FRNRAP. The CDR3 loop spans 13 amino acids. V shed 6 bases and J 8 bases; nucleotides not matched to a gene: 8. CDR3 sequence reads: CASGETTGVGYTF. CDR3 DNA sequence: TGTGCTAGTGGAGAAACGACAGGGGTGGGCTACACCTTC.

The chain links TRBV21-1 to TRBJ1-5. TRBV21-1 is termed a pseudogene. The CDR3 runs 14 residues. CDR3 nucleotides: TGTGCCAGCAGCACTGCGCTGGAGTGTCAGCCCCAGCATTTT. The encoded protein is CASSTALECQPQHF.

J is TRBJ2-1 and V is TRBV9, with D possibly matching TRBD2 (6 bases). There are 14 residues in the CDR3. The V and J ends lost 6 bases and 0 bases respectively, with 10 bases between them. Looked up from germline, CDR1 is SGDLS and CDR2 is YYNGEE. The DNA of the CDR3 is TGTGCCAGCACCCGGGGGAGCTCCTACAATGAGCAGTTCTTC. Its protein product is CASTRGSSYNEQFF.

This rearrangement joins TRBV6-2 or TRBV6-3 to TRBJ2-7, with D possibly matching TRBD1 (5 bases). This CDR3 spans 13 amino acids. The germline V gene has CDR1 MNHEY and CDR2 SVGEGT. With 4 bases removed from V and 6 bases from J, the gap between germline ends came to 13 bases. CDR3 DNA: TGTGCCAGCAGTTTGCAGGGAAACAGCGAGCAGTACGTC. Amino acids: CASSLQGNSEQYV.

The chain joins TRBV7-2 to TRBJ2-3; tentatively, D is TRBD2 (6 bases). V lost 5 bases to trimming and J lost 10 bases, with 16 bases between them. Germline CDR1 and CDR2: SGHTA and FQGNSA. The CDR3 spans 13 residues. CDR3 in amino acids: CASSVWGDPAQYF. The DNA of the CDR3 is TGTGCCAGCAGCGTATGGGGGGACCCGGCGCAGTATTTT.

This clone was counted a single time. The V call is TRBV4-3, the J call TRBJ2-3, with D perhaps matching TRBD2 (6 bases). Germline V gene lookup returns CDR1 LGHNA and CDR2 YSLEER. V lost 4 bases, J lost 5 bases, and 10 bases lay in between. The CDR3 runs 13 residues. The CDR3 sequence is CASSPRLGDTQYF. The CDR3 bases are TGCGCCAGCAGCCCCCGACTAGGAGATACGCAGTATTTT.

The rearrangement uses TRBV19 and TRBJ1-1, with D possibly being TRBD1 (6 bases). V lost 7 bases and J 1 base, leaving 13 bases between the germline ends. Per germline, CDR1 LNHDA and CDR2 SQIVND (reference sequence). The CDR3 is 14 amino acids. This CDR3 reads CASIPQGANTEAFF. For the CDR3, the DNA is TGTGCCAGTATCCCACAGGGAGCGAACACTGAAGCTTTCTTT. The variable domain in full, with the rest retrieved from reference TRBV19 and TRBJ1-1, is DGGITQSPKYLFRKEGQNVTLSCEQNLNHDAMYWYRQDPGQGLRLIYYSQIVNDFQKGDIAEGYSVSREKKESFPLTVTSAQKNPTAFYLCASIPQGANTEAFFGQGTRLTVV.

This chain connects TRBV19 to TRBJ1-1, with TRBD1 matching 8 bases. Germline loops: CDR1 LNHDA, CDR2 SQIVND (reference sequence). Trimming took 3 bases from V and 4 from J; bases not matched to a gene: 4. CDR3 size: 14 residues. The CDR3 is CASSMVRGRTEAFF. The DNA of the CDR3 is TGTGCCAGTAGTATGGTCAGGGGGCGCACTGAAGCTTTCTTT. The full variable domain, its missing parts supplied by reference TRBV19 and TRBJ1-1, is DGGITQSPKYLFRKEGQNVTLSCEQNLNHDAMYWYRQDPGQGLRLIYYSQIVNDFQKGDIAEGYSVSREKKESFPLTVTSAQKNPTAFYLCASSMVRGRTEAFFGQGTRLTVV.

Concerning this clone itself: It may be a read error: a sequence one base away is much more abundant. J is TRBJ1-3 and V is TRBV2, with 7 bases that match TRBD1. The CDR3 covers 14 residues. Germline trimming cut 6 bases from V and 0 bases from J; bases unmatched to any gene: 2. The V gene's germline CDR1 is SNHLY and CDR2 FYNNEI. Written as DNA, the CDR3 is TGTGCCAGCAGAGACAGGGTCTCTGGAAACACCATATATTTT. Translated: CASRDRVSGNTIYF.

The chain uses TRBV28 and TRBJ1-2; a possible D gene is TRBD1 (5 bases). The length of the CDR3 is 14 residues. From germline, CDR1 is MDHEN and CDR2 SYDVKM. V was trimmed by 6 bases and J by 3 bases, leaving 14 bases between them. This chain's CDR3 is CASSVQTVYYGYTF. CDR3 bases: TGTGCCAGCAGCGTCCAGACAGTTTACTATGGCTACACCTTC.

This clone was recorded only once. V gene TRBV24-1 combines with J gene TRBJ2-1, with a possible D match to TRBD2 (5 bases). The CDR3 runs 15 residues. Trimming stripped 3 bases from V and 8 bases from J, with 16 bases between. CDR1 KGHDR and CDR2 SFDVKD come from the germline V gene. The CDR3 sequence: CATSDGGEDYHEQFF. The CDR3 bases are TGTGCCACCAGTGATGGAGGAGAAGATTATCATGAGCAGTTCTTC.

CDR3 in amino acids: CASSPDGGRGGTQYF. The CDR3 DNA sequence: TGTGCCAGCAGCCCCGACGGGGGGAGGGGTGGGACCCAGTACTTC. The chain carries TRBV7-2 and TRBJ2-5, with 7 bases lining up with TRBD2. The CDR3 contains 15 residues. Germline CDR1 SGHTA, CDR2 FQGNSA. V lost 5 bases, J lost 7 bases, and 13 bases stayed unmatched.

About this clone: Other DNA sequences of this sample code for an identical CDR3. This chain connects TRBV6-6 to TRBJ1-2; D not certain. Germline-derived CDR1 and CDR2 are MNHNY and SVGAGI (reference sequence). The CDR3 has 11 amino acids. Trimming shortened V by 4 bases and J by 8 bases, and 8 bases separated the two germline ends. The CDR3 DNA reads as TGTGCCAGCAGTTTAGCAGACGGCTACACCTTC. It yields the protein CASSLADGYTF.

V and J are TRBV19 and TRBJ2-3, with TRBD2 as a possible D gene (6 bases). Per the germline V gene, CDR1 is LNHDA and CDR2 is SQIVND (reference sequence). The germline V and J ends were trimmed by 1 base and 2 bases, with 10 bases remaining between them. There are 15 residues in the CDR3. The DNA for the CDR3 is TGTGCCAGTAGTATAGCGGCGGGGAACACAGATACGCAGTATTTT. Protein sequence: CASSIAAGNTDTQYF.

The gene calls are TRBV14 and TRBJ2-7, with D perhaps TRBD2 (6 bases). The germline gives CDR1 SGHDN, CDR2 FVKESK. Trimming pared 1 base from V and 5 bases from J, leaving 12 bases between. The CDR3 sequence is 14 residues long. The CDR3 is CASSQVGGSNEQYF. For the CDR3, the DNA is TGTGCCAGCAGCCAAGTGGGAGGTAGCAACGAGCAGTACTTC.

The chain has TRBV7-3 and TRBJ1-1; D gene uncertain. V was cut by 2 bases and J by 5 bases, with 9 bases left in between. Germline loops: CDR1 SGHTA, CDR2 FQGTGA. The length of the CDR3 is 13 residues. The CDR3 sequence is CASSLLGLTEAFF. The CDR3 region has the DNA TGTGCCAGCAGCTTATTAGGACTTACTGAAGCTTTCTTT.

The chain employs TRBV13 and TRBJ1-2, with D possibly TRBD1 on 5 matching bases. V lost 0 bases to trimming and J lost 5 bases, with 16 bases between them. Germline loops: CDR1 PRHDT, CDR2 FYEKMQ (reference sequence). This CDR3 is 16 amino acids long. The CDR3 loop is CASSLGGLPFEYGYTF. The CDR3 nucleotides read TGTGCCAGCAGCTTAGGGGGACTGCCTTTTGAATATGGCTACACCTTC. Full variable domain (rest looked up from reference TRBV13 and TRBJ1-2): AAGVIQSPRHLIKEKRETATLKCYPIPRHDTVYWYQQGPGQDPQFLISFYEKMQSDKGSIPDRFSAQQFSDYHSELNMSSLELGDSALYFCASSLGGLPFEYGYTFGSGTRLTVV.

The chain joins TRBV4-3 to TRBJ1-6; D remains ambiguous. The germline V gene encodes CDR1 LGHNA and CDR2 YSLEER. V was shortened by 0 bases and J by 6 bases, with 12 bases between the two germline ends. The CDR3 consists of 16 residues. CDR3 amino acids: CASSQDTRQVNSPLHF. CDR3 sequence (DNA): TGCGCCAGCAGCCAAGATACGAGGCAAGTTAATTCACCCCTCCACTTT.

The sample holds one count of this clone. V and J are TRBV30 and TRBJ2-1; 7 bases align to TRBD2. The germline CDR1 and CDR2 sequences are GTSNPN and SVGIG (reference sequence). V lost 2 bases, J lost 7 bases, and 11 bases stayed unmatched. The CDR3 is made up of 15 amino acids. CDR3 DNA sequence: TGTGCCTGGAGTATGGGGCCAGCGGGGCGGAATGAGCAGTTCTTC. Its protein product is CAWSMGPAGRNEQFF.

The V and J genes are TRBV30 and TRBJ1-5; 9 bases align to TRBD1. With V trimmed by 1 base and J by 4 bases, 5 bases remained unmatched. Looked up from germline, CDR1 is GTSNPN and CDR2 is SVGIG (reference sequence). The CDR3 contains 15 residues. CDR3 residues: CAWSERDRVNQPQHF. CDR3 DNA sequence: TGTGCCTGGAGTGAGAGGGACAGGGTAAATCAGCCCCAGCATTTT.

This sequence joins TRBV7-6 and TRBJ1-2; a weak D match, TRBD1 (6 bases). V dropped 6 bases and J dropped 2 bases, with 16 bases sitting between them. From germline, CDR1 is SGHVS and CDR2 FNYEAQ. This CDR3 is 15 amino acids long. The DNA for the CDR3 is TGTGCCAGCAGTCTAGGGGGTACACCAAACTATGGCTACACCTTC. It specifies CASSLGGTPNYGYTF.

The J gene is TRBJ1-4, the V gene TRBV11-3; TRBD1 agrees at 8 bases. The V gene end was trimmed by 4 bases and the J gene end by 8 bases; junction bases not matched to a gene: 6. Germline lookup yields CDR1 SGHNT and CDR2 YENEEA. The CDR3 extends over 14 amino acids. The CDR3 spells CASSSDRDWEKLFF. In nucleotides, the CDR3 is TGTGCCAGCAGCTCGGACAGGGACTGGGAAAAACTGTTTTTT.

The chain combines TRBV19 with TRBJ1-2; no definite D call. CDR1 is LNHDA, CDR2 SQIVND, per germline (reference sequence). This CDR3 spans 13 amino acids. V lost 6 bases to trimming and J lost 5 bases, with 13 bases between them. Here the CDR3 DNA reads TGTGCCAGTAGGGACTCTGCCCGGTATGGCTACACCTTC. Amino acid sequence: CASRDSARYGYTF.

The V call is TRBV3-1 (or the pseudogene TRBV3-2), the J call TRBJ1-1; 7 bases map to TRBD1. CDR1 and CDR2 (germline): LGHDT, YNNKEL (reference sequence). Losses at the gene ends were 4 bases for V and 0 bases for J; bases not matched to a gene: 5. The CDR3 contains 15 residues. DNA of the CDR3: TGTGCCAGCAGCCGAGGGGACAGCCTGAACACTGAAGCTTTCTTT. Its protein product is CASSRGDSLNTEAFF.